The rows below give T cell receptor beta chains drawn from one sample of a study of blood T cell repertoires in COVID-19. Only in-frame clones appear in the TCRdb table, and some are missing; sequencing was by immunoSEQ multiplex PCR. This sample yields about 69,000 clones, of which around 90% are seen a single time; about 4.9% belongs to the top ten. Source material: peripheral blood. These receptors all come from a man aged 50 to 60 with acute or convalescent COVID-19. CDR3s include the opening cysteine and the closing phenylalanine or tryptophan. Each record gives: clone size, V gene, J gene, D gene, CDR3 protein, CDR3 DNA. D genes are given only for firm matches. Clone size is stated in some rows and not others, as once, few, many or a class when expanded.

-,TRBV11-3,TRBJ2-7,-,CASSLVAGSAEQYF,TGTGCCAGCAGCTTAGTCGCAGGGTCGGCCGAGCAGTACTTC
-,TRBV19,TRBJ2-1,TRBD2,CASSNSGRIYNEQFF,TGTGCCAGTAGTAATAGCGGGAGAATATACAATGAGCAGTTCTTC
-,TRBV19,TRBJ2-1,-,CASSPRGWLAQLFF,TGTGCCAGTAGTCCTCGGGGGTGGCTAGCGCAGCTGTTCTTC
-,TRBV6-2/TRBV6-3,TRBJ1-1,-,CASSWAARRLAFF,TGTGCCAGCAGCTGGGCCGCGAGAAGATTAGCTTTCTTT
-,TRBV9,TRBJ1-2,-,CASSVDAGNYGYTF,TGTGCCAGCAGCGTAGATGCGGGTAACTATGGCTACACCTTC
once,TRBV30,TRBJ1-4,-,CAWSGATLRGEKLFF,TGTGCCTGGAGTGGGGCGACATTAAGGGGAGAAAAACTGTTTTTT
-,TRBV19,TRBJ2-3,TRBD2,CASRRIAGGPTDTQYF,TGTGCCAGTAGACGTATAGCGGGAGGGCCAACAGATACGCAGTATTTT
-,TRBV7-9,TRBJ1-4,TRBD1,CASSPGGQLNEKLFF,TGTGCCAGCAGCCCAGGGGGACAGCTAAATGAAAAACTGTTTTTT
once,TRBV18,TRBJ1-1,TRBD1,CASSARQGKFANTEAFF,TGTGCCAGCTCAGCCCGACAGGGGAAATTCGCGAACACTGAAGCTTTCTTT
-,TRBV19,TRBJ2-7,TRBD2,CASRGEGDEQYF,TGTGCCTCTCGGGGGGAGGGAGACGAGCAGTACTTC
-,TRBV12-3/TRBV12-4,TRBJ2-7,-,CASSLGSRDEQYF,TGTGCCAGCAGCCTGGGTTCGAGGGACGAGCAGTACTTC
once,TRBV18,TRBJ2-1,TRBD2,CASSRLAGWVDEQFF,TGTGCCAGCTCACGGCTAGCGGGTTGGGTCGATGAGCAGTTCTTC
-,TRBV29-1,TRBJ1-5,TRBD1,CSVGTGLAQPQHF,TGCAGCGTGGGGACAGGCCTCGCTCAGCCCCAGCATTTT
-,TRBV3-1/TRBV3-2,TRBJ1-3,TRBD1,CASSQGTGFWGGNTIYF,TGTGCCAGCAGCCAAGGGACAGGGTTTTGGGGCGGAAACACCATATATTTT
once,TRBV3-1/TRBV3-2,TRBJ2-3,-,CAVSRGDTQYF,TGTGCCGTCAGTAGGGGAGATACGCAGTATTTT
-,TRBV7-9,TRBJ2-3,TRBD2,CASSHPTGGSTDTQYF,TGTGCCAGCAGCCACCCCACGGGAGGGAGCACAGATACGCAGTATTTT
-,TRBV2,TRBJ2-2,-,CASSQGITGELFF,TGTGCCAGCAGCCAGGGGATAACCGGGGAGCTGTTTTTT
-,TRBV10-3,TRBJ1-5,-,CAISEAGNQPQHF,TGTGCCATCAGTGAGGCGGGGAATCAGCCCCAGCATTTT
-,TRBV28,TRBJ2-2,TRBD2,CASGLENTGELFF,TGTGCCAGCGGACTAGAGAACACCGGGGAGCTGTTTTTT
-,TRBV13,TRBJ2-1,-,CASSLGLRGKNNEQFF,TGTGCCAGCAGCTTAGGCCTTAGGGGCAAGAACAATGAGCAGTTCTTC
-,TRBV10-2,TRBJ1-6,-,CASSDLDTSSYNSPLHF,TGCGCCAGCAGTGACCTGGACACGAGCTCCTATAATTCACCCCTCCACTTT
-,TRBV19,TRBJ1-1,TRBD1,CASSIRGVNTEAFF,TGTGCCAGTAGTATCAGGGGGGTGAACACTGAAGCTTTCTTT
-,TRBV4-3,TRBJ2-7,-,CASSQDSQGRYEQYF,TGCGCCAGCAGCCAAGATTCCCAGGGCCGCTACGAGCAGTACTTC
-,TRBV9,TRBJ2-1,-,CASSVRLGDEQFF,TGTGCCAGCAGCGTTCGACTAGGCGATGAGCAGTTCTTC
-,TRBV29-1,TRBJ2-3,TRBD1,CSVLLQGIVTDTQYF,TGCAGCGTCCTCTTACAGGGGATCGTCACAGATACGCAGTATTTT
-,TRBV24-1,TRBJ1-2,TRBD1,CATSDFGQGAIDGYTF,TGTGCCACCAGTGATTTTGGACAGGGGGCGATCGATGGCTACACCTTC
-,TRBV5-1,TRBJ2-7,TRBD1,CASSSGTAAYEQYF,TGCGCCAGCTCTTCCGGGACAGCAGCCTACGAGCAGTACTTC
-,TRBV7-9,TRBJ1-3,-,CASSLVSYTSGNTIYF,TGTGCCAGCAGCTTAGTGTCCTATACCTCTGGAAACACCATATATTTT
-,TRBV9,TRBJ2-4,TRBD1,CASSPPGGPGAKIQYF,TGTGCCAGCAGCCCACCAGGGGGCCCGGGAGCAAAGATTCAGTACTTC